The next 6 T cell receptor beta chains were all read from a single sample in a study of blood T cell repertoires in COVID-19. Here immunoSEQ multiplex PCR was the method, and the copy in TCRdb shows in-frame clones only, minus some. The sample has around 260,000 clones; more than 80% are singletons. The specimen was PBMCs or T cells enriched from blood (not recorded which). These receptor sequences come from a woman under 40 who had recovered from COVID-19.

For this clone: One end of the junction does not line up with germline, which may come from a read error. As DNA, the CDR3 is TGTGCCAGCAGCCTAGCCGGGACTAGCGGGATGGGCGAGCAGTTCTTC. The encoded protein is CASSLAGTSGMGEQFF. The V call is TRBV7-9, the J call TRBJ2-1; 13 nucleotides align to TRBD2. Per the germline V gene, CDR1 is SEHNR and CDR2 is FQNEAQ (reference sequence). The CDR3 covers 16 residues.

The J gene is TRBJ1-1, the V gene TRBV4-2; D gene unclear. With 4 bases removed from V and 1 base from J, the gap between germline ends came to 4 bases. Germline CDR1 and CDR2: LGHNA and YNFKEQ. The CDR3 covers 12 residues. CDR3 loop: CASSPGNTEAFF. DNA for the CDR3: TGTGCCAGCAGCCCCGGGAACACTGAAGCTTTCTTT.

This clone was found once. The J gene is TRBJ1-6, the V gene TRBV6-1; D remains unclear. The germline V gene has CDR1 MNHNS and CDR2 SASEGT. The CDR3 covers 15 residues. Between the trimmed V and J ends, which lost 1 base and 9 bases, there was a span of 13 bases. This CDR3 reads CASSEVPRGGSPLHF. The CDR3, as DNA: TGTGCCAGCAGTGAAGTCCCCCGGGGAGGTTCACCCCTCCACTTT.

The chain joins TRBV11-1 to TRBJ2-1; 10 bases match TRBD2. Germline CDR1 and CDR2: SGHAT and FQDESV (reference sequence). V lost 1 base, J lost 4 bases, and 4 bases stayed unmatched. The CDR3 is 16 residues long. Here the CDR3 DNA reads TGTGCCAGCAGCTTAGATTTACTAGCGGGATACAATGAGCAGTTCTTC. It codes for CASSLDLLAGYNEQFF. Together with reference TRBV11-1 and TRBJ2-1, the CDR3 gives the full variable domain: EAEVAQSPRYKITEKSQAVAFWCDPISGHATLYWYRQILGQGPELLVQFQDESVVDDSQLPKDRFSAERLKGVDSTLKIQPAELGDSAMYLCASSLDLLAGYNEQFFGPGTRLTVL.

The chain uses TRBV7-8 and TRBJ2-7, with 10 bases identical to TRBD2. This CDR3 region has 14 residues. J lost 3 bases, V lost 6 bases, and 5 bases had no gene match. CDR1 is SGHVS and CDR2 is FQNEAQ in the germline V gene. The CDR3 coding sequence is TGTGCCAGCAGTCGTACTAGCGGGATCTACGAGCAGTACTTC. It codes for CASSRTSGIYEQYF.

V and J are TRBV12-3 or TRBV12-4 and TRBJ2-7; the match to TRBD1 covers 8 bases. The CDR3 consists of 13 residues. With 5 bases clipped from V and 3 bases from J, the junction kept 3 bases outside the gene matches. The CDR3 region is CASSPTGDYEQYF. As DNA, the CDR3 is TGTGCCAGCAGTCCGACAGGGGACTACGAGCAGTACTTC.